The clone carrying this T cell receptor beta chain appeared a few times. Documented treatment: some 20 received Ad26.COV2.S at low or high dose, single or two shots; about 5 received placebo; per-sample allocation not given. Day 63 after the first injection of vaccine or placebo was the sampling time. Expression of Wuhan-strain SARS-CoV-2 spike came from the Ad26 vector that formed the vaccine. The source of the sample is a study of Ad26.COV2.S vaccination and SARS-CoV-2 variants. CDR1 is MDHEN and CDR2 is SYDVKM in the germline V gene. Losses at the gene ends were 4 bases for V and 6 bases for J; bases not matched to a gene: 6. This CDR3 contains 14 residues. Generated by immunoSEQ multiplex PCR, the TCRdb table keeps only in-frame clones and is missing some. The repertoire holds over 450,000 clones, with 70% to 90% as singletons.

This specimen consisted of peripheral blood, obtained in a trial of Ad26.COV2.S vaccine versus placebo. The TCR comes from a person aged 18-65 years who received the Ad26.COV2.S COVID-19 vaccine or a placebo. The rearrangement uses TRBV28 and TRBJ1-5; 7 nucleotides match TRBD1. CDR3 nucleotides: TGTGCCAGCAGTTCCCGACAGGGAGGTCAGCCCCAGCATTTT. Translated, it gives CASSSRQGGQPQHF. Based on the CDR3 plus reference TRBV28 and TRBJ1-5, the full variable domain is DVKVTQSSRYLVKRTGEKVFLECVQDMDHENMFWYRQDPGLGLRLIYFSYDVKMKEKGDIPEGYSVSREKKERFSLILESASTNQTSMYLCASSSRQGGQPQHFGDGTRLSIL.